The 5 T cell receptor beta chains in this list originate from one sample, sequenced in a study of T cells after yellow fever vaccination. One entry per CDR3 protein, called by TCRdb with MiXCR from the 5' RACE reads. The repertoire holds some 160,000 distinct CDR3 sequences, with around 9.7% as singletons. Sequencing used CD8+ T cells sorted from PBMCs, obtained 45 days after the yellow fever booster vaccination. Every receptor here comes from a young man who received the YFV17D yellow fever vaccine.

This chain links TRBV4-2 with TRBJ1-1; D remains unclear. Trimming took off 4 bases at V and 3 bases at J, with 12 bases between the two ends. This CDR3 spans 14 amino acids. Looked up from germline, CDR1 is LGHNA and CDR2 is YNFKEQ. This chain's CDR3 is CASSLQTLDTEAFF. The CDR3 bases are TGTGCCAGCAGCCTGCAGACCCTGGACACTGAAGCTTTCTTT.

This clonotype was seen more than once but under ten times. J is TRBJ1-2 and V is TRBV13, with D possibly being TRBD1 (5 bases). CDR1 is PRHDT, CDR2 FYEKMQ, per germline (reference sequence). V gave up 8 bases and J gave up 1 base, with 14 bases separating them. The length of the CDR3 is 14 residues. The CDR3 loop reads CASGIYRRNYGYTF. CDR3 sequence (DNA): TGTGCCAGCGGGATTTACAGGCGTAACTATGGCTACACCTTC.

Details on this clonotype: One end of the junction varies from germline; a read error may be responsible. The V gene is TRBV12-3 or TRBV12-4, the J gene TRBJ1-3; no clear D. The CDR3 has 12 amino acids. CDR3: CASSSTGTTIYF. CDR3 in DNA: TGTGCCAGCAGCTCCACTGGAACCACCATATATTTT.

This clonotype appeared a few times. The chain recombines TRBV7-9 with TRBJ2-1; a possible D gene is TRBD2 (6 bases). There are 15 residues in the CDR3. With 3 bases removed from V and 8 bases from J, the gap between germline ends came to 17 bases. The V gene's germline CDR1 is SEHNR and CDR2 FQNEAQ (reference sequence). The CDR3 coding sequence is TGTGCCAGCAGCTTGCCGGGACTTGGCGTCGATGAGCAGTTCTTC. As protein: CASSLPGLGVDEQFF.

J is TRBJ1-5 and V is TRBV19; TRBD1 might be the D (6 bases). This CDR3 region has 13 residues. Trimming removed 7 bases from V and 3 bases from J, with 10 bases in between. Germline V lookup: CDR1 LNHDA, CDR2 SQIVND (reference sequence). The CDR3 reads CASKWGANQPQHF. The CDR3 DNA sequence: TGTGCCAGTAAATGGGGGGCCAATCAGCCCCAGCATTTT.